The 32 T cell receptor beta chains below come from one sample, sequenced in a study of a mutant IDH1 vaccine in newly diagnosed glioma. No antigens are known for them. Regarding time point: week 35, safety follow-up. Each dose of the vaccine consisted of 300 ug of mutant IDH1 20-mer peptide, with topical imiquimod. The protocol was immunoSEQ multiplex PCR, while the TCRdb copy is restricted to in-frame clones and leaves out a portion. The data contain 45,000 or so clones, more than 75% of them singletons. Sample: PBMCs, taken from a glioma patient whose treatment included an IDH1 peptide vaccine. These TCRs come from a woman between 35 and 50 years old with glioma.

The chain carries TRBV2 and TRBJ1-2, with D maybe TRBD1 (6 bases). This CDR3 contains 12 residues. The germline CDR1 and CDR2 sequences are SNHLY and FYNNEI. V was trimmed by 8 bases and J by 6 bases, leaving 13 bases between them. The CDR3 region is CASGGTPDGYTF. In DNA form, the CDR3 reads TGTGCCAGCGGCGGGACACCCGATGGCTACACCTTC.

The rearrangement joins TRBV27 to TRBJ1-5, with 11 bases that match TRBD1. Per germline, CDR1 MNHEY and CDR2 SMNVEV (reference sequence). V was pared by 3 bases and J by 1 base, with 11 bases of the junction left unmatched. CDR3 length: 19 residues. This CDR3 is CASSLSRTGGFGSNQPQHF. The CDR3 DNA reads as TGTGCCAGCAGTTTGTCGAGGACAGGGGGCTTCGGGAGCAATCAGCCCCAGCATTTT.

The chain employs TRBV18 and TRBJ2-7, with 8 bases identical to TRBD1. Germline V gives CDR1 KGHSH, CDR2 LQKENI. CDR3 size: 13 residues. The V and J ends lost 3 bases and 5 bases, in that order; junction bases with no gene match: 3. The CDR3 spells CASSPSGGHEQYF. The CDR3 DNA sequence: TGTGCCAGCTCACCCTCAGGGGGCCACGAGCAGTACTTC.

The V call is TRBV19, the J call TRBJ2-5; perhaps TRBD2 as D (6 bases). The CDR3 is 15 residues long. Germline V gene lookup returns CDR1 LNHDA and CDR2 SQIVND (reference sequence). Between the trimmed V and J ends, which lost 2 bases and 5 bases, there was a span of 15 bases. CDR3 DNA: TGTGCCAGTAGTATATTGCCTAGCGACTGGGAGACCCAGTACTTC. It is translated as CASSILPSDWETQYF.

The rearrangement links TRBV28 to TRBJ2-3, with TRBD1 matching 9 bases. The trim removed 5 bases at V and 4 bases at J, leaving 10 bases unmatched. CDR1 MDHEN and CDR2 SYDVKM come from the germline V gene. The CDR3 totals 16 residues. The CDR3: CASSPPYRGLADTQYF. CDR3 bases: TGTGCCAGCAGTCCGCCCTACAGGGGGCTCGCAGATACGCAGTATTTT.

CDR3 sequence reads: CATSRESRNTEAFF. The DNA for the CDR3 is TGTGCCACCAGCAGAGAATCCAGGAACACTGAAGCTTTCTTT. J is TRBJ1-1 and V is TRBV15; no definite D call. The germline V and J ends were trimmed by 0 bases and 1 base, with 6 bases remaining between them. Germline CDR1 is LNHNV and CDR2 is YYDKDF (reference sequence). This CDR3 contains 14 residues.

The V and J genes are TRBV10-3 and TRBJ1-5; possibly TRBD1 for D (6 bases). The CDR3 is 17 residues long. The germline V and J ends were trimmed by 2 bases and 1 base, with 15 bases remaining between them. The germline gives CDR1 ENHRY, CDR2 SYGVKD. The CDR3 bases are TGTGCCATCAGTGAGGCCGAATCGAGGGGGAGCAATCAGCCCCAGCATTTT. Protein: CAISEAESRGSNQPQHF.

V is TRBV28 and J is TRBJ1-4, with D unresolved. The CDR3 totals 13 residues. Germline-derived CDR1 and CDR2 are MDHEN and SYDVKM. V lost 1 base, J lost 7 bases, and 7 bases lay in between. CDR3 region: CASSLLQSEKLFF. CDR3 nucleotides: TGTGCCAGCAGTTTATTACAGTCTGAAAAACTGTTTTTT.

This chain connects TRBV7-2 to TRBJ1-6; the D gene is possibly TRBD1 (6 bases). The germline V gene has CDR1 SGHTA and CDR2 FQGNSA. The V end was cut by 2 bases, the J end by 4 bases, with 12 bases between. There are 16 residues in the CDR3. The CDR3: CASSLNPTGYNSPLHF. The CDR3 DNA is TGTGCCAGCAGCTTAAACCCGACAGGTTATAATTCACCCCTCCACTTT.

The rearrangement uses TRBV7-9 and TRBJ1-4; 9 positions match TRBD1. Looked up from germline, CDR1 is SEHNR and CDR2 is FQNEAQ (reference sequence). This CDR3 is built from 14 residues. V trimming: 6 bases; J trimming: 5 bases; junction bases outside the gene matches: 4. CDR3 bases: TGTGCCAGCAGTTGGGGGACAGGGAATGAAAAACTGTTTTTT. The encoded protein is CASSWGTGNEKLFF.

The rearrangement uses TRBV7-9 and TRBJ1-2; D possibly corresponds to TRBD1 (5 bases). The CDR3 extends over 16 amino acids. In germline, CDR1 is SEHNR, CDR2 FQNEAQ (reference sequence). Trimming cost V 6 bases and J 5 bases, with 22 bases left between them. The DNA for the CDR3 is TGTGCCAGCAGACCTACCGCGGGGGTTTGGGTGTATGGCTACACCTTC. Protein product: CASRPTAGVWVYGYTF.

The CDR3 spells CASSQPGQANEKLFF. Written as DNA, the CDR3 is TGTGCCAGCAGCCAACCCGGACAGGCTAATGAAAAACTGTTTTTT. V gene TRBV4-2 combines with J gene TRBJ1-4; 7 bases fit TRBD1. Germline CDR1 is LGHNA and CDR2 is YNFKEQ. There are 15 residues in the CDR3. The V gene end was trimmed by 2 bases and the J gene end by 3 bases; junction bases not matched to a gene: 3.

This clone occurred once. J is TRBJ2-5 and V is TRBV7-2, with D unresolved. Germline lookup yields CDR1 SGHTA and CDR2 FQGNSA. The CDR3 is 16 amino acids. Trimming removed 4 bases at V and 5 bases at J, with 20 bases between. CDR3 bases: TGTGCCAGCAGCTCAAGGACGGGCCCCCGTACGGAGACCCAGTACTTC. This codes for CASSSRTGPRTETQYF.

The chain couples TRBV7-9 to TRBJ1-2, with unresolved D. This CDR3 comprises 12 residues. Germline V gives CDR1 SEHNR, CDR2 FQNEAQ (reference sequence). With 3 bases removed from V and 3 bases from J, the gap between germline ends came to 5 bases. CDR3 in amino acids: CASSFLDYGYTF. CDR3 sequence (DNA): TGTGCCAGCAGCTTTCTCGACTATGGCTACACCTTC. Looking up the rest from reference TRBV7-9 and TRBJ1-2 gives the full variable domain: DTGVSQNPRHKITKRGQNVTFRCDPISEHNRLYWYRQTLGQGPEFLTYFQNEAQLEKSRLLSDRFSAERPKGSFSTLEIQRTEQGDSAMYLCASSFLDYGYTFGSGTRLTVV.

This chain joins TRBV5-4 and TRBJ1-1; D uncertain. Trimming removed 2 bases from V and 6 bases from J, with 8 bases in between. Per the germline V gene, CDR1 is SGHNT and CDR2 is YYREEE (reference sequence). This CDR3 is built from 12 residues. Written as DNA, the CDR3 is TGTGCCAGCAGCTTTGCCGGGTCTGAAGCTTTCTTT. Encoded protein: CASSFAGSEAFF.

V usage is TRBV6-1 and J usage is TRBJ1-2; D unclear. The germline V gene encodes CDR1 MNHNS and CDR2 SASEGT. V lost 6 bases, J lost 3 bases, and 11 bases lay in between. This CDR3 has 13 amino acids. The CDR3 region is CASRQRDDYGYTF. CDR3 bases: TGTGCCAGCAGGCAAAGGGATGACTATGGCTACACCTTC.

J is TRBJ2-7 and V is TRBV7-9; the D is unclear. The germline gives CDR1 SEHNR, CDR2 FQNEAQ (reference sequence). The V gene lost 4 bases and the J gene lost 5 bases, with 9 bases spanning the gap. The CDR3 is 12 residues long. CDR3 sequence (DNA): TGTGCCAGCAGCTGGGGATCAGACGAGCAGTACTTC. Amino acid sequence: CASSWGSDEQYF. The complete variable domain, with remaining parts taken from reference TRBV7-9 and TRBJ2-7, reads DTGVSQNPRHKITKRGQNVTFRCDPISEHNRLYWYRQTLGQGPEFLTYFQNEAQLEKSRLLSDRFSAERPKGSFSTLEIQRTEQGDSAMYLCASSWGSDEQYFGPGTRLTVT.

This clone was seen a few times. This rearrangement joins TRBV4-1 to TRBJ1-1; D remains unclear. The germline CDR1 and CDR2 sequences are MGHRA and YSYEKL. The CDR3 length is 13 residues. V lost 0 bases to trimming and J lost 6 bases, with 8 bases between them. CDR3 sequence: CASSQEAASEAFF. CDR3 in DNA: TGCGCCAGCAGCCAAGAAGCTGCGTCTGAAGCTTTCTTT.

This rearrangement joins TRBV18 to TRBJ2-7; TRBD1 aligns across 9 bases. Germline loops: CDR1 KGHSH, CDR2 LQKENI. Trimming removed 5 bases from V and 5 bases from J; junction bases left unmatched: 10. The CDR3 runs 15 residues. CDR3 amino acids: CASSSRSRDRDEQYF. CDR3 nucleotide sequence: TGTGCCAGCTCATCTCGGTCCCGGGACAGGGACGAGCAGTACTTC.

The table lists this clone with a few counts. The chain recombines TRBV7-2 with TRBJ1-1, with D tentatively TRBD1 (5 bases). Germline V gene sequence: CDR1 SGHTA, CDR2 FQGNSA. V was trimmed by 0 bases and J by 0 bases, leaving 11 bases between them. This CDR3 region has 16 residues. CDR3 in DNA: TGTGCCAGCAGCTTAGCCGGGGGAGGGATGAACACTGAAGCTTTCTTT. It translates to CASSLAGGGMNTEAFF.

This CDR3 is CASSPRGGLGNYEQYF. In nucleotides, the CDR3 is TGTGCCAGCTCACCCCGGGGAGGTCTGGGAAACTACGAGCAGTACTTC. J is TRBJ2-7 and V is TRBV18; tentatively, D is TRBD2 (6 bases). Germline-derived CDR1 and CDR2 are KGHSH and LQKENI. The CDR3 spans 16 residues. Trimming took off 3 bases at V and 3 bases at J, with 18 bases between the two ends.

The chain links TRBV28 to TRBJ2-1; 10 bases map to TRBD2. Unmatched junction bases numbered 7, after V lost 2 bases and J lost 9 bases. Germline-derived CDR1 and CDR2 are MDHEN and SYDVKM. The CDR3 is 15 amino acids. The CDR3: CASSLVTSGKGEQFF. CDR3 in DNA: TGTGCCAGCAGTTTAGTCACTAGCGGGAAGGGTGAGCAGTTCTTC.

CDR3 in DNA: TGCGCCAGCAGCCAAGACCCCGTGAGACCCAGCTATGGCTACACCTTC. Translation: CASSQDPVRPSYGYTF. V gene TRBV4-3 combines with J gene TRBJ1-2; D not resolved. The germline gives CDR1 LGHNA, CDR2 YSLEER. Trimming pared 0 bases from V and 4 bases from J, leaving 15 bases between. The CDR3 consists of 16 residues.

The V and J genes are TRBV19 and TRBJ2-1; 8 bases agree with TRBD2. Germline-derived CDR1 and CDR2 are LNHDA and SQIVND (reference sequence). Unmatched junction bases numbered 8, after V lost 5 bases and J lost 8 bases. The CDR3 extends over 14 amino acids. The CDR3 coding sequence is TGTGCCAGTAGTGCGGGACTAGGATTTTATGAGCAGTTCTTC. Its translation: CASSAGLGFYEQFF.

This sequence joins TRBV29-1 and TRBJ1-1; 8 nucleotides align to TRBD1. V lost 0 bases and J lost 5; bases outside the gene matches: 11. CDR3 length: 16 amino acids. In germline, CDR1 is SQVTM, CDR2 ANQGSEA. CDR3 nucleotide sequence: TGCAGCGTTGAAGATCGGGGGACAGGCTGGAAAACTGAAGCTTTCTTT. Its translation: CSVEDRGTGWKTEAFF.

The rearrangement joins TRBV5-7 to TRBJ2-7, with TRBD1 matching 7 bases. Being an ORF, TRBV5-7 has a function that is uncertain. This CDR3 is 14 amino acids long. V shed 6 bases, J shed 1 base, and the junction held 7 bases outside the gene matches. CDR3 region: CASTPPGGSYEQYF. The CDR3 nucleotides read TGTGCCAGCACCCCCCCAGGGGGTTCCTACGAGCAGTACTTC.

The chain uses TRBV27 and TRBJ2-5, with a possible D match to TRBD2 (5 bases). Germline CDR1 and CDR2: MNHEY and SMNVEV (reference sequence). V lost 3 bases, J lost 5 bases, and 13 bases lay in between. This CDR3 region has 14 residues. CDR3 loop: CASSLGAHRETQYF. The CDR3 nucleotides read TGTGCCAGCAGTTTGGGAGCCCATCGGGAGACCCAGTACTTC.

This clone was observed a single time. The gene calls are TRBV9 and TRBJ2-7, with no clear D. The CDR3 is 13 amino acids. V was cut by 1 base and J by 5 bases, with 10 bases left in between. Germline V gives CDR1 SGDLS, CDR2 YYNGEE. The CDR3 here is CASSVSFQNEQYF. The CDR3 DNA is TGTGCCAGCAGCGTAAGCTTCCAGAACGAGCAGTACTTC.

CDR3 in amino acids: CATSPSRHEQYF. CDR3 nucleotides: TGTGCCACATCCCCCAGCAGGCACGAGCAGTACTTC. The chain recombines TRBV7-2 with TRBJ2-7; D remains ambiguous. The CDR3 is made up of 12 amino acids. Germline V CDR1 and CDR2: SGHTA, FQGNSA. V gave up 10 bases and J gave up 5 bases, with 15 bases separating them.

The chain links TRBV6-5 to TRBJ2-3, with 9 bases identical to TRBD2. The CDR3 consists of 15 residues. Unmatched junction bases numbered 4, after V lost 2 bases and J lost 4 bases. Germline assignment: CDR1 MNHEY and CDR2 SVGAGI. The CDR3 region has the DNA TGTGCCAGCAGTTACGGCGGGGGGGGGCCAGATACGCAGTATTTT. Translated: CASSYGGGGPDTQYF.

Here the CDR3 reads CASSYSGSDGYTF. CDR3 coding DNA: TGTGCCAGCAGTTACTCAGGGAGTGATGGCTACACCTTC. The chain combines TRBV6-6 with TRBJ1-2; no clear D. V gave up 0 bases and J gave up 6 bases, with 8 bases separating them. Per germline, CDR1 MNHNY and CDR2 SVGAGI (reference sequence). This CDR3 contains 13 residues.

The CDR3 DNA sequence: TGTGCCAGCAGCCGAGCAGGGGGACAGGGCTCCTACGAGCAGTACTTC. Amino acid sequence: CASSRAGGQGSYEQYF. This chain uses TRBV14 with TRBJ2-7, with TRBD1 matching 9 bases. CDR3 size: 16 residues. The junction had 7 bases not matched to a gene; V was cut back by 4 bases and J by 0 bases. Per the germline V gene, CDR1 is SGHDN and CDR2 is FVKESK.